This record concerns one T cell receptor beta chain sequence. Its antigen is unknown. V shed 3 bases and J 10 bases; nucleotides not matched to a gene: 14. The germline CDR1 and CDR2 sequences are MGHRA and YSYEKL. The CDR3 has 16 residues. The sample belongs to a study of pediatric ulcerative colitis. TCRdb's copy holds only in-frame clones and misses some; the assay was immunoSEQ multiplex PCR. The sample contains tens of thousands of clones, 86% of which appear only once. Findings of the study overall: Total lymphocyte DNA, not sorted subsets, was the template.

This TCR was sampled from a boy younger than 18 with severe ulcerative colitis. Sequenced input: blood. The chain carries TRBV4-1 and TRBJ2-1, with 8 bases fitting TRBD2. CDR3: CASSQIGTRGEGEQFF. CDR3 coding DNA: TGCGCCAGCAGCCAGATAGGGACTAGGGGGGAGGGAGAGCAGTTCTTC.